What follows are 14 T cell receptor beta chains derived from one specimen sequenced in a study of shared clonotypes between healthy human individuals. Profiled with immunoSEQ multiplex PCR; TCRdb holds only in-frame clones, not every one. Of some 1,100,000 clones listed, roughly 74% were seen once; the top ten hold approximately 0.52%. Input material: memory CD4+ T cells from PBMCs. The subset denotes: CD45RA-negative fraction. The receptors were gathered from a man aged 18 to 30 in good health. Some clones in this sample may be carry-over from other donors' samples.

The chain recombines TRBV27 with TRBJ1-4; D unresolved. Germline V gene sequence: CDR1 MNHEY, CDR2 SMNVEV (reference sequence). The CDR3 runs to 15 residues. V lost 4 bases and J 12 bases, leaving 21 bases between the germline ends. This CDR3 reads CASSSRSNTIRQLFF. The CDR3 DNA is TGTGCCAGCAGTTCCCGGTCTAATACTATAAGGCAACTGTTTTTT.

The CDR3 loop is CAPLPPATKNIQYF. The CDR3 DNA is TGTGCCCCCCTACCGCCGGCCACTAAAAACATTCAGTACTTC. The rearrangement joins TRBV30 to TRBJ2-4; no clear D gene. The CDR3 spans 14 residues. V lost 8 bases and J 4 bases, leaving 18 bases between the germline ends. From germline, CDR1 is GTSNPN and CDR2 SVGIG (reference sequence).

This CDR3 reads CASTTAGGGYTF. The CDR3 nucleotides read TGTGCCAGCACCACGGCGGGGGGTGGCTACACCTTC. V is TRBV27 and J is TRBJ1-2, with D possibly being TRBD1 (5 bases). The V gene lost 7 bases and the J gene lost 7 bases, with 13 bases spanning the gap. Germline values: CDR1 MNHEY, CDR2 SMNVEV (reference sequence). The CDR3 is 12 residues long.

The V call is TRBV9, the J call TRBJ2-2, with a tentative D call TRBD2 (5 bases). Trimming shortened V by 3 bases and J by 2 bases, and 14 bases separated the two germline ends. Looked up from germline, CDR1 is SGDLS and CDR2 is YYNGEE. CDR3 length: 16 amino acids. CDR3 coding DNA: TGTGCCAGCAGCGCCGCGGGCCAGAGTAACACCGGGGAGCTGTTTTTT. Translated, it gives CASSAAGQSNTGELFF. The full variable domain, rest sourced from reference TRBV9 and TRBJ2-2, is DSGVTQTPKHLITATGQRVTLRCSPRSGDLSVYWYQQSLDQGLQFLIQYYNGEERAKGNILERFSAQQFPDLHSELNLSSLELGDSALYFCASSAAGQSNTGELFFGEGSRLTVL.

This chain uses TRBV30 with TRBJ2-2, with 13 bases aligning to TRBD2. From germline, CDR1 is GTSNPN and CDR2 SVGIG (reference sequence). V dropped 1 base and J dropped 8; count of bases not matched to a gene: 4. This CDR3 has 15 residues. CDR3 in DNA: TGTGCCTGGAGTGGCCGGACTAGCGGGAGTGGGGAGCTGTTTTTT. Translated, it gives CAWSGRTSGSGELFF.

This clone was counted between two and nine times. This specimen includes other DNA sequences encoding the same CDR3. V is TRBV5-1 and J is TRBJ2-7, with D possibly TRBD1 on 5 matching bases. Trimming took off 0 bases at V and 3 bases at J, with 10 bases between the two ends. In germline, CDR1 is SGHRS, CDR2 YFSETQ. The CDR3 length is 14 residues. This chain's CDR3 is CASSLEAGNYEQYF. CDR3 DNA sequence: TGCGCCAGCAGCTTGGAGGCAGGGAACTACGAGCAGTACTTC. Looking up the rest from reference TRBV5-1 and TRBJ2-7 gives the full variable domain: KAGVTQTPRYLIKTRGQQVTLSCSPISGHRSVSWYQQTPGQGLQFLFEYFSETQRNKGNFPGRFSGRQFSNSRSEMNVSTLELGDSALYLCASSLEAGNYEQYFGPGTRLTVT.

The rearrangement links TRBV7-3 to TRBJ1-1; possible D gene TRBD1, 5 bases. CDR3 length: 14 residues. Per germline, CDR1 SGHTA and CDR2 FQGTGA. The V gene lost 3 bases and the J gene lost 1 base, with 9 bases spanning the gap. The CDR3 protein is CASSLNQGNTEAFF. Written as DNA, the CDR3 is TGTGCCAGCAGCTTGAACCAGGGGAACACTGAAGCTTTCTTT.

This chain uses TRBV7-8 with TRBJ1-5; 7 positions agree with TRBD1. V gave up 5 bases and J gave up 7 bases; unmatched junction bases: 14. Per the germline V gene, CDR1 is SGHVS and CDR2 is FQNEAQ. The CDR3 totals 16 residues. This CDR3 reads CASSLVTGFLQQPQHF. CDR3 DNA sequence: TGTGCCAGCAGCCTCGTGACAGGGTTTCTTCAGCAGCCCCAGCATTTT.

This chain links TRBV19 with TRBJ1-1; possible D gene TRBD1, 6 bases. Germline values: CDR1 LNHDA, CDR2 SQIVND (reference sequence). This CDR3 spans 15 amino acids. V shed 7 bases and J shed 3 bases, with 18 bases lying between them. For the CDR3, the DNA is TGTGCCAGTACCCTAAGAGGGGGTGTGGACACTGAAGCTTTCTTT. Translated: CASTLRGGVDTEAFF.

This clone was found once. The chain joins TRBV28 to TRBJ1-1; weak D call: TRBD1 (5 bases). Germline V CDR1 and CDR2: MDHEN, SYDVKM. CDR3 length equals 15 residues. The V end lost 6 bases, the J end lost 1 base, and 15 bases lay between the germline ends. CDR3 region: CASSPRDGRNTEAFF. The CDR3 region has the DNA TGTGCCAGCAGCCCACGGGACGGAAGGAACACTGAAGCTTTCTTT.

This clone appeared once. The CDR3 nucleotides read TGTGCCAGCAGCTTCCGCCTAGCGGGCAATTACAATGAGCAGTTCTTC. It is translated as CASSFRLAGNYNEQFF. The V gene is TRBV5-6, the J gene TRBJ2-1, with 8 bases lining up with TRBD2. The germline CDR1 and CDR2 sequences are SGHDT and YYEEEE. The ends lost 2 bases at V and 4 bases at J; junction bases unmatched: 8. The CDR3 has 16 amino acids.

This clone is a singleton in its sample. The chain links TRBV7-2 to TRBJ2-1; TRBD2 matches 7 bases. After removal of 1 base from V and 0 bases from J, the junction contained 3 bases not matched to a gene. In germline, CDR1 is SGHTA, CDR2 FQGNSA. The CDR3 sequence is 16 residues long. CDR3 sequence (DNA): TGTGCCAGCAGCTTAGTCGGGACTATCTCCTACAATGAGCAGTTCTTC. Translation: CASSLVGTISYNEQFF. Combining the CDR3 with reference TRBV7-2 and TRBJ2-1 gives the whole variable domain GAGVSQSPSNKVTEKGKDVELRCDPISGHTALYWYRQSLGQGLEFLIYFQGNSAPDKSGLPSDRFSAERTGGSVSTLTIQRTQQEDSAVYLCASSLVGTISYNEQFFGPGTRLTVL.

This clone was found many times. The J gene is TRBJ1-2, the V gene TRBV7-8; D is undetermined. This CDR3 region has 17 residues. Germline loops: CDR1 SGHVS, CDR2 FQNEAQ. The V end was cut by 1 base, the J end by 2 bases, with 17 bases between. This CDR3 is CASSLVVRPDANYGYTF. The CDR3 DNA reads as TGTGCCAGCAGCTTAGTGGTAAGGCCGGACGCCAACTATGGCTACACCTTC.

CDR3 loop: CASSVEADTYSGNTIYF. DNA of the CDR3: TGTGCCAGCAGCGTAGAGGCGGACACATACTCTGGAAACACCATATATTTT. V usage is TRBV9 and J usage is TRBJ1-3; D may be TRBD1 (5 bases). V dropped 0 bases and J dropped 0 bases, with 13 bases sitting between them. This CDR3 comprises 17 residues. Germline CDR1 reads SGDLS; CDR2 reads YYNGEE. The whole variable domain, filled in from reference TRBV9 and TRBJ1-3, reads DSGVTQTPKHLITATGQRVTLRCSPRSGDLSVYWYQQSLDQGLQFLIQYYNGEERAKGNILERFSAQQFPDLHSELNLSSLELGDSALYFCASSVEADTYSGNTIYFGEGSWLTVV.